This passage covers 18 T cell receptor beta chains from one sample sequenced in a study of blood T cell repertoires in COVID-19. Using immunoSEQ multiplex PCR, the repertoire was profiled, and TCRdb retains in-frame clones only, with some absent. Of some 330,000 clones in the sample, 70% to 90% were seen once. The source material was PBMCs or T cells enriched from blood (not recorded which). Receptors originate from a man between 25 and 39 years old who had recovered from COVID-19.

The gene calls are TRBV2 and TRBJ2-4, with TRBD1 identical over 8 bases. The CDR3 sequence is 18 residues long. V lost 5 bases, J lost 8 bases, and 20 bases stayed unmatched. Germline lookup yields CDR1 SNHLY and CDR2 FYNNEI. The CDR3 spells CASSLTYARTGNKDIQYF. The CDR3 DNA sequence: TGTGCCAGCAGTTTGACGTACGCAAGGACAGGGAATAAGGACATTCAGTACTTC.

The CDR3 region has the DNA TGTGCCAGCAGTCCGACAGGGAGCCCAAAGGGAGGCTACACCTTC. It yields the protein CASSPTGSPKGGYTF. V gene TRBV27 combines with J gene TRBJ1-2; 7 bases line up with TRBD1. The CDR3 contains 15 residues. The trim removed 5 bases at V and 8 bases at J, leaving 14 bases unmatched. Germline V gene sequence: CDR1 MNHEY, CDR2 SMNVEV (reference sequence).

The V call is TRBV24-1, the J call TRBJ2-1; TRBD1 aligns across 8 bases. The germline V gene has CDR1 KGHDR and CDR2 SFDVKD. V shed 10 bases and J 7 bases; nucleotides not matched to a gene: 8. The length of the CDR3 is 13 residues. The CDR3: CATQGAIGNEQFF. In DNA, the CDR3 is TGTGCCACGCAGGGGGCGATAGGAAATGAGCAGTTCTTC.

The chain uses TRBV10-1 and TRBJ2-1; 10 bases map to TRBD1. CDR3 length: 17 amino acids. Per germline, CDR1 WNHNN and CDR2 SYGVQD (reference sequence). The V gene end was trimmed by 2 bases and the J gene end by 6 bases; junction bases not matched to a gene: 10. DNA for the CDR3: TGCGCCAGCAGTGAGCGTTTCTGGACAGGGGGATCCAATGAGCAGTTCTTC. As protein: CASSERFWTGGSNEQFF.

This sequence joins TRBV14 and TRBJ2-5; D is possibly TRBD2 (5 bases). The germline V and J ends were trimmed by 3 bases and 0 bases, with 14 bases remaining between them. CDR3 length equals 16 residues. Germline values: CDR1 SGHDN, CDR2 FVKESK. The CDR3 sequence: CASSHRRPADQETQYF. DNA for the CDR3: TGTGCCAGCAGCCACCGAAGACCAGCGGACCAAGAGACCCAGTACTTC.

The chain carries TRBV19 and TRBJ2-7, with 13 positions matching TRBD2. The CDR3 consists of 14 residues. In germline, CDR1 is LNHDA, CDR2 SQIVND (reference sequence). With V trimmed by 7 bases and J by 5 bases, 5 bases remained unmatched. This CDR3 reads CASTGLAGAHEQYF. The CDR3 nucleotides read TGTGCCAGTACCGGACTAGCGGGAGCCCACGAGCAGTACTTC.

The rearrangement links TRBV5-6 to TRBJ1-5; TRBD1 might be the D (5 bases). Trimming stripped 9 bases from V and 2 bases from J, with 18 bases between. Germline-derived CDR1 and CDR2 are SGHDT and YYEEEE. This CDR3 has 15 residues. The CDR3 DNA is TGTGCCACCCCCTACAGGCCTAGGGGCAATCAGCCCCAGCATTTT. Amino acid sequence: CATPYRPRGNQPQHF. Filled out from reference TRBV5-6 and TRBJ1-5, the complete variable domain reads DAGVTQSPTHLIKTRGQQVTLRCSPKSGHDTVSWYQQALGQGPQFIFQYYEEEERQRGNFPDRFSGHQFPNYSSELNVNALLLGDSALYLCATPYRPRGNQPQHFGDGTRLSIL.

The chain is built from TRBV6-5 and TRBJ2-3; no reliable D call. The CDR3 length is 11 residues. Trimming removed 7 bases from V and 7 bases from J, with 9 bases in between. Germline CDR1 and CDR2: MNHEY and SVGAGI. CDR3 residues: CASTKQYTQYF. CDR3 DNA sequence: TGTGCCAGCACAAAACAATATACGCAGTATTTT.

This chain uses TRBV7-2 with TRBJ2-5; D is ambiguous. Trimming took off 5 bases at V and 5 bases at J, with 12 bases between the two ends. This CDR3 has 13 amino acids. The germline gives CDR1 SGHTA, CDR2 FQGNSA. Here the CDR3 reads CASSLDSRETQYF. CDR3 DNA sequence: TGTGCCAGCAGCCTCGACTCCCGGGAGACCCAGTACTTC.

This chain links TRBV12-3 or TRBV12-4 with TRBJ2-3, with unresolved D. CDR3 length equals 12 residues. V lost 4 bases to trimming and J lost 5 bases, with 7 bases between them. DNA of the CDR3: TGTGCCAGCAGTTCCGGTAGAGATACGCAGTATTTT. Its protein is CASSSGRDTQYF.

This chain links TRBV30 with TRBJ2-1; D remains ambiguous. This CDR3 region has 15 residues. Deletions cut 0 bases from V and 4 bases from J, with 13 bases between. Germline V gives CDR1 GTSNPN, CDR2 SVGIG (reference sequence). The CDR3 sequence is CAWSVMSPEYNEQFF. The CDR3 DNA follows: TGTGCCTGGAGTGTTATGAGCCCCGAATACAATGAGCAGTTCTTC.

The chain combines TRBV7-2 with TRBJ2-7, with 11 bases identical to TRBD1. This CDR3 region has 15 residues. V was clipped by 4 bases and J by 0 bases; unmatched bases: 2. Germline V lookup: CDR1 SGHTA, CDR2 FQGNSA. The CDR3: CASSSGQGGSYEQYF. For the CDR3, the DNA is TGTGCCAGCAGCTCGGGACAGGGGGGCTCCTACGAGCAGTACTTC. Full variable domain (remainder filled in from reference TRBV7-2 and TRBJ2-7): GAGVSQSPSNKVTEKGKDVELRCDPISGHTALYWYRQSLGQGLEFLIYFQGNSAPDKSGLPSDRFSAERTGGSVSTLTIQRTQQEDSAVYLCASSSGQGGSYEQYFGPGTRLTVT.

V usage is TRBV6-5 and J usage is TRBJ2-2; D is undetermined. Trimming shortened V by 1 base and J by 3 bases, and 6 bases separated the two germline ends. The CDR3 runs 14 residues. Germline-derived CDR1 and CDR2 are MNHEY and SVGAGI. CDR3 sequence reads: CASSYYVDTGELFF. DNA for the CDR3: TGTGCCAGCAGTTACTATGTCGACACCGGGGAGCTGTTTTTT.

The chain combines TRBV2 with TRBJ1-3; TRBD1 matches 8 bases. V shed 0 bases and J 5 bases; nucleotides not matched to a gene: 6. CDR1 and CDR2 (germline): SNHLY, FYNNEI. The CDR3 has 16 amino acids. Here the CDR3 reads CASSEAFRGRRNTIYF. CDR3 in DNA: TGTGCCAGCAGTGAAGCCTTCAGGGGGCGGCGAAACACCATATATTTT.

The J gene is TRBJ1-2, the V gene TRBV19, with 9 bases fitting TRBD1. V gave up 6 bases and J gave up 7 bases; unmatched junction bases: 9. Per germline, CDR1 LNHDA and CDR2 SQIVND (reference sequence). The CDR3 has 14 amino acids. The CDR3 nucleotides read TGTGCCAGTAGGTATGGGACAGGGCCAGGTGGCTACACCTTC. The encoded protein is CASRYGTGPGGYTF.

The V call is TRBV4-1, the J call TRBJ2-7; TRBD1 aligns across 9 bases. The CDR3 contains 16 residues. The germline CDR1 and CDR2 sequences are MGHRA and YSYEKL. The V and J ends lost 2 bases and 6 bases, in that order; junction bases with no gene match: 11. The CDR3 sequence is CASSQKAGGQGGEQYF. The DNA of the CDR3 is TGCGCCAGCAGCCAAAAGGCCGGGGGACAGGGAGGCGAGCAGTACTTC.

J is TRBJ1-2 and V is TRBV6-5; 8 bases line up with TRBD1. J was trimmed by 6 bases and V by 4 bases; bases with no gene match: 7. Germline V gene data show CDR1 as MNHEY and CDR2 as SVGAGI. The CDR3 sequence is 14 residues long. The CDR3 region is CASSWDRTGHGYTF. The CDR3 DNA reads TGTGCCAGCAGTTGGGACCGGACAGGGCATGGCTACACCTTC.

The chain combines TRBV7-2 with TRBJ1-3; 9 bases align to TRBD1. CDR1 and CDR2 (germline): SGHTA, FQGNSA. There are 15 residues in the CDR3. Unmatched junction bases numbered 4, after V lost 5 bases and J lost 2 bases. CDR3 nucleotides: TGTGCCAGCAGCAAGACAGGGGGACCTGGAAACACCATATATTTT. Amino acids: CASSKTGGPGNTIYF.